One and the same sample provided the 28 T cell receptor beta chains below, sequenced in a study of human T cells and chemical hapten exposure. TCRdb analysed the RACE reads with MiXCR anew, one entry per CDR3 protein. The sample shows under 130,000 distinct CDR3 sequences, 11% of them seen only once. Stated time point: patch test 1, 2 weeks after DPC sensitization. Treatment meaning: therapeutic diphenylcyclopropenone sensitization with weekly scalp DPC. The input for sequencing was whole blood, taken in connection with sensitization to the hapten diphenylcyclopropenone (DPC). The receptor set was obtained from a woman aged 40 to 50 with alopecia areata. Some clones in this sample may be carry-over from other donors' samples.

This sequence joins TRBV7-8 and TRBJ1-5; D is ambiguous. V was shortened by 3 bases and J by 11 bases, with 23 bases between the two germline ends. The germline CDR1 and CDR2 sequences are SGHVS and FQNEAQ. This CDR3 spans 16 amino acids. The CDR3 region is CASSFSSSFEILAQHF. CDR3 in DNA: TGTGCCAGCAGCTTCAGCAGCAGCTTTGAAATATTGGCCCAGCATTTT.

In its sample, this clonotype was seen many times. The CDR3 protein is CASSWGPDNEQFF. In nucleotides, the CDR3 is TGTGCCAGCAGCTGGGGACCCGACAATGAGCAGTTCTTC. V is TRBV7-2 and J is TRBJ2-1, with D tentatively TRBD1 or TRBD2 (5 bases each). V lost 4 bases to trimming and J lost 5 bases, with 9 bases between them. Germline lookup yields CDR1 SGHTA and CDR2 FQGNSA. This CDR3 region has 13 residues.

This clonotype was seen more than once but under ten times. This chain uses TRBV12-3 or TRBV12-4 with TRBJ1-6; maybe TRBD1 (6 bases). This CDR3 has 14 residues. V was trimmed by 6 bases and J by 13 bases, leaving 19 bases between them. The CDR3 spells CASSVQGGASPLHF. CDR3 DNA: TGTGCCAGCAGCGTCCAAGGGGGGGCTTCTCCCCTCCACTTT.

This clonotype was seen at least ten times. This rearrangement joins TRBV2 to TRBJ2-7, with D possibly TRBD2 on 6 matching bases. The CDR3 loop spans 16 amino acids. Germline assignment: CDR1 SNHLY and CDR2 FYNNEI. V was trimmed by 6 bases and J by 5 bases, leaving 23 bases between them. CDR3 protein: CASSPGDGGWGDEQYF. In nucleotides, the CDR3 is TGTGCCAGCAGCCCCGGTGACGGGGGTTGGGGCGACGAGCAGTACTTC.

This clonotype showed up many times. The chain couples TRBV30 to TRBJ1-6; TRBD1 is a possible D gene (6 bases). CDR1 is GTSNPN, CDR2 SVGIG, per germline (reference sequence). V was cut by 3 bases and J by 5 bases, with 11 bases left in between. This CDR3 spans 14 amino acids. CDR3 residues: CAWRGDRNNSPLHF. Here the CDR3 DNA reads TGTGCCTGGAGGGGCGACAGGAATAATTCACCCCTCCACTTT.

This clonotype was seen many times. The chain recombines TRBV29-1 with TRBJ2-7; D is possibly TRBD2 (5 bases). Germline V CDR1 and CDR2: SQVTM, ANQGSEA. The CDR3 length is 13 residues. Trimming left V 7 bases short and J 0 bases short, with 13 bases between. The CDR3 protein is CSATSSVSYEQYF. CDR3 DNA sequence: TGCAGCGCCACTAGTTCCGTCTCCTACGAGCAGTACTTC.

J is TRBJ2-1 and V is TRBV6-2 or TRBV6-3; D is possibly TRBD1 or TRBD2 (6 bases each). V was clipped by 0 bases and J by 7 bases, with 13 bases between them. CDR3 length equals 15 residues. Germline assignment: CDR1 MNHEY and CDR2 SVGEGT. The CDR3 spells CASSYSITGRNEQFF. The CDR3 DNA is TGTGCCAGCAGTTACTCTATCACAGGGAGGAATGAGCAGTTCTTC.

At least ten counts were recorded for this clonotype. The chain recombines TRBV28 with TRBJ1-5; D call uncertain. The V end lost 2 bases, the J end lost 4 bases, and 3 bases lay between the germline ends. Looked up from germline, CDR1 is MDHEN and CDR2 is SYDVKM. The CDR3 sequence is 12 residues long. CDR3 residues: CASSLRNQPQHF. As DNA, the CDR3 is TGTGCCAGCAGTTTAAGGAATCAGCCCCAGCATTTT.

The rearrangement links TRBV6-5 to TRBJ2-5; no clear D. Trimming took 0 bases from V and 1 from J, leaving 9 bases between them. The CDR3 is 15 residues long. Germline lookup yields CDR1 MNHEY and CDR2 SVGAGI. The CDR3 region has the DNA TGTGCCAGCAGTTACTCTCGGCTACCCCAAGAGACCCAGTACTTC. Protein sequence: CASSYSRLPQETQYF.

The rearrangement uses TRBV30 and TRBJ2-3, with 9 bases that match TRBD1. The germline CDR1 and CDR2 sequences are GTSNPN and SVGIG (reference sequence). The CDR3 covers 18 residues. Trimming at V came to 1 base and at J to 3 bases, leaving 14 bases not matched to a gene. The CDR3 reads CAWSGTGTGPGGTDTQYF. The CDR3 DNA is TGTGCCTGGAGTGGAACCGGGACAGGGCCAGGGGGAACAGATACGCAGTATTTT.

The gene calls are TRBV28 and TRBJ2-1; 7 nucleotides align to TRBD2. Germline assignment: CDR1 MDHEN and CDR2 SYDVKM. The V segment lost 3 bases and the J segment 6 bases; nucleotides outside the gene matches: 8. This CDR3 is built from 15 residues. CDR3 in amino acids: CASSFRLALANEQFF. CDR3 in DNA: TGTGCCAGCAGTTTCCGACTAGCTTTGGCCAATGAGCAGTTCTTC.

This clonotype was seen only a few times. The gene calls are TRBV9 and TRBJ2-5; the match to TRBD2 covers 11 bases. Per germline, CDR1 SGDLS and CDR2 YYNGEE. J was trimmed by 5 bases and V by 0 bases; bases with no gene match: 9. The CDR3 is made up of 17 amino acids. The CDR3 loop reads CASSVGASGGNWETQYF. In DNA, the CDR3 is TGTGCCAGCAGCGTAGGGGCTAGCGGGGGGAATTGGGAGACCCAGTACTTC.

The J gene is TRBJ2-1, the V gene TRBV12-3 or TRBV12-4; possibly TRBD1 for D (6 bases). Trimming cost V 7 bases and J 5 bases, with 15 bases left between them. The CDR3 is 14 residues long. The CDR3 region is CASIPKGVNNEQFF. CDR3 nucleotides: TGTGCCAGCATCCCAAAGGGGGTAAACAATGAGCAGTTCTTC.

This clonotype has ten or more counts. DNA for the CDR3: TGTGCCAGCAGTTCCCCCGAACGGGGCGGGAGCAATGAGCAGTTCTTC. Translating it yields CASSSPERGGSNEQFF. The chain combines TRBV6-2 or TRBV6-3 with TRBJ2-1, with TRBD2 identical over 7 bases. CDR3 length: 16 amino acids. The J segment lost 6 bases and the V segment lost 4 bases, leaving 12 bases of the junction unmatched. Germline CDR1 MNHEY, CDR2 SVGEGT.

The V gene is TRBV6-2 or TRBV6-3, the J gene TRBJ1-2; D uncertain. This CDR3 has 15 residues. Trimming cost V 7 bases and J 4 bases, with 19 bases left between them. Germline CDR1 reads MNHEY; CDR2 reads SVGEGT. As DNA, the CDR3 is TGTGCCAGCACCCGAGCGCCAGGCTATCCCTATGGCTACACCTTC. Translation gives CASTRAPGYPYGYTF.

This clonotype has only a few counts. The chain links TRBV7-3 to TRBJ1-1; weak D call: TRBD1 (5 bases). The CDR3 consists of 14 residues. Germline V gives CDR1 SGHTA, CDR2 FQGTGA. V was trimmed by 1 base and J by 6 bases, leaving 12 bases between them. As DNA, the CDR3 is TGTGCCAGCAGCTTAAAAGCAGGGATCGCTGAAGCTTTCTTT. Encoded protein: CASSLKAGIAEAFF.

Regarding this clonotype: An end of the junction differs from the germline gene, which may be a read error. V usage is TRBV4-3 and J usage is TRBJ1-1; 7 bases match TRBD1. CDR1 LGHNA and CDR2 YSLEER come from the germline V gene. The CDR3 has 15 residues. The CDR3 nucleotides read TGCGCCAGCAGCAAAGACAGGGCTAGGAACACTGAAGCTTTCTTT. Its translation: CASSKDRARNTEAFF.

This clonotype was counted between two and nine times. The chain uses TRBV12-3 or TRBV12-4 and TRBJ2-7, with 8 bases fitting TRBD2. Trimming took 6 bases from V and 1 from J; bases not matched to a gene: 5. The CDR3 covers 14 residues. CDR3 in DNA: TGTGCCAGCAGGTCGACGGGGGGGTCCTACGAGCAGTACTTC. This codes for CASRSTGGSYEQYF.

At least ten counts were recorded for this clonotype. In DNA form, the CDR3 reads TGTGCCAGCCATTCCCACCCGGCTTTCTTT. Translation gives CASHSHPAFF. The rearrangement joins TRBV12-3 or TRBV12-4 to TRBJ1-1; D gene uncertain. Trimming cost V 8 bases and J 11 bases, with 12 bases left between them. The CDR3 sequence is 10 residues long.

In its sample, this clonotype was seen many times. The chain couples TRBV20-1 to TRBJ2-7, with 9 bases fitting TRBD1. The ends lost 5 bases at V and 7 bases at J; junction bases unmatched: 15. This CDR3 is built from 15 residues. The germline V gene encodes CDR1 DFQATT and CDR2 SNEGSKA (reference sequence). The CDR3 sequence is CSAHTLTQGAREQYF. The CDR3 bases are TGCAGTGCTCACACATTGACACAGGGGGCGAGGGAGCAGTACTTC.

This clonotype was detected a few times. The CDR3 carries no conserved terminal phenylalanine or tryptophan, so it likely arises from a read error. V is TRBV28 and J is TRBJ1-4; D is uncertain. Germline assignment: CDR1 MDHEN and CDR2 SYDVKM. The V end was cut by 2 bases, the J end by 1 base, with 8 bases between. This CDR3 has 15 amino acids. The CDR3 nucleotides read TGTGCCAGCAGTTTAGTGCGGGAAACTAATGAAAAACTGTTTTCT. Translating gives CASSLVRETNEKLFS.

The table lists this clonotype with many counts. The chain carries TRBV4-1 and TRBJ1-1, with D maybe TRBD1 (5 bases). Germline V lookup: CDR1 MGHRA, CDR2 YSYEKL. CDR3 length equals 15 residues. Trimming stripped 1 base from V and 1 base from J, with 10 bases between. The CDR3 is CASSQGYGGNTEAFF. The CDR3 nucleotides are TGCGCCAGCAGCCAAGGATACGGGGGGAACACTGAAGCTTTCTTT.

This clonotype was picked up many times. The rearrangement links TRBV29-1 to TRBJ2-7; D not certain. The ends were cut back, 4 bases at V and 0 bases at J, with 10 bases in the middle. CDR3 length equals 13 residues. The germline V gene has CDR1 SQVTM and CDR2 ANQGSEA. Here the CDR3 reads CSVVPRSSYEQYF. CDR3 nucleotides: TGCAGCGTTGTGCCCAGAAGCTCCTACGAGCAGTACTTC.

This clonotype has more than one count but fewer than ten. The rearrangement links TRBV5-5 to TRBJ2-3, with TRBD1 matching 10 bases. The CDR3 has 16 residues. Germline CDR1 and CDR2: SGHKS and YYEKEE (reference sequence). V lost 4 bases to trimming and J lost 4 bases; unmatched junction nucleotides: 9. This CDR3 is CASSQRQGAGADTQYF. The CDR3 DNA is TGTGCCAGCAGCCAGAGACAGGGGGCGGGAGCAGATACGCAGTATTTT.

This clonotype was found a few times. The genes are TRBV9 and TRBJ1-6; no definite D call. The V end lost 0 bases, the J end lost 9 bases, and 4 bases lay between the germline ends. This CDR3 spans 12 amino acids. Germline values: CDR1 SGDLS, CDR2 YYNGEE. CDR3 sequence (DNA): TGTGCCAGCAGCGTAGGGGTTTCACCCCTCCACTTT. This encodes CASSVGVSPLHF.

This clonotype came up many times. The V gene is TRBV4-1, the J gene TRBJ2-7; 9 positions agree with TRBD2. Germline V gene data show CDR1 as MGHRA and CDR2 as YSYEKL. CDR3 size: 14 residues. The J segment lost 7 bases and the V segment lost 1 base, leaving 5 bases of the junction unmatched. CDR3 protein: CASSQGSGLAEQYF. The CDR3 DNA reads TGCGCCAGCAGCCAAGGATCCGGACTAGCGGAGCAGTACTTC.

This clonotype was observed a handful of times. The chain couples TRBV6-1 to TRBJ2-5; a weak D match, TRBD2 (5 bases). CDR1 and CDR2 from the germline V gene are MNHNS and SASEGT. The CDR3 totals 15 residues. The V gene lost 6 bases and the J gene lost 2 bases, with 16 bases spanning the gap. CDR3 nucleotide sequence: TGTGCCAGCAGACTAGACCCGAATAGGCAAGAGACCCAGTACTTC. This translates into CASRLDPNRQETQYF.

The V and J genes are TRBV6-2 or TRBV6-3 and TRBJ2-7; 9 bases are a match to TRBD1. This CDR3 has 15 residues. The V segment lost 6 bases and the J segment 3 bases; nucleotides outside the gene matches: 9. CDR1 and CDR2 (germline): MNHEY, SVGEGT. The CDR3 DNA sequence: TGTGCCAGCAGAATTACCGGGACAGGGAGCTACGAGCAGTACTTC. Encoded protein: CASRITGTGSYEQYF.